These T cell receptor beta chains were read from a single sample in a study of blood T cells in healthy people across ages. TCRdb reanalysed the 5' RACE reads using MiXCR and keeps one entry per CDR3 protein. The data show some 1.1 million distinct CDR3 sequences, 35% to 40% seen once. What was sequenced was blood. These receptors were collected from a man aged 18 to 30 in good health. Each CDR3 is given with its conserved first and last residue. D genes are given only for firm matches. Expanded clones get a size class; other rows say once, few or many, or leave the size out.

v_call	clone_size	d_call	j_call	cdr3_aa	cdr3_nt
TRBV5-1	few	TRBD1	TRBJ2-4	CASSPRDRGGEQYF	TGCGCCAGCAGTCCCCGGGACAGGGGAGGGGAGCAGTACTTC
TRBV4-3	few	.	TRBJ2-3	CASSQATLWGGGPTDTQYF	TGCGCCAGCAGCCAGGCTACCCTTTGGGGGGGCGGTCCGACAGATACGCAGTATTTT
TRBV7-2	few	.	TRBJ2-2	CASSPEMSRELFF	TGTGCCAGCAGCCCAGAGATGTCCCGGGAGCTGTTTTTT
TRBV25-1	.	TRBD2	TRBJ2-3	CASSDRGGFPTQYF	TGTGCCAGCAGTGATCGCGGGGGATTTCCTACGCAGTATTTT
TRBV20-1	few	.	TRBJ1-1	CSASRGQGKAFF	TGCAGTGCTAGCCGGGGCCAGGGGAAAGCTTTCTTT
TRBV27	few	.	TRBJ2-1	CASSSRGGTGEQFF	TGTGCCAGCAGCTCTAGGGGGGGAACCGGTGAGCAGTTCTTC
TRBV5-6	.	.	TRBJ2-2	CASSFGPTGELFF	TGTGCCAGCAGCTTTGGGCCCACCGGGGAGCTGTTTTTT
TRBV7-2	.	TRBD2	TRBJ2-3	CASSWTSGPTDTQYF	TGTGCCAGCAGCTGGACTAGCGGCCCCACAGATACGCAGTATTTT
TRBV20-1	few	.	TRBJ1-1	CSAKGPTNTEAFF	TGCAGTGCTAAGGGCCCAACGAACACTGAAGCTTTCTTT
TRBV4-2	.	.	TRBJ2-1	CASSPGQTSLYNEQFF	TGTGCCAGCAGCCCCGGACAGACCAGCTTATACAATGAGCAGTTCTTC
TRBV5-1	.	.	TRBJ2-6	CASSSRSSGANVLTF	TGCGCCAGCAGCTCGCGTAGCTCTGGGGCCAACGTCCTGACTTTC
TRBV29-1	.	.	TRBJ1-1	CGVEDRQGSTEAFF	TGCGGCGTTGAAGATCGGCAGGGAAGCACTGAAGCTTTCTTT
TRBV20-1	once	TRBD1	TRBJ2-7	CSAPGQVNPYEQYF	TGCAGTGCCCCGGGACAGGTTAATCCCTACGAGCAGTACTTC
TRBV7-2	few	.	TRBJ2-3	CASSLVPASSTDTQYF	TGTGCCAGCAGCTTAGTGCCAGCCTCTAGCACAGATACGCAGTATTTT
TRBV9	many	TRBD1	TRBJ2-7	CASSVRQGYEQYF	TGTGCCAGCAGCGTTCGACAGGGCTACGAGCAGTACTTC
TRBV7-8	few	TRBD1	TRBJ1-4	CASSQYRGANEKLFF	TGTGCCAGCAGCCAGTACAGGGGCGCTAATGAAAAACTGTTTTTT